The source of this TCR beta chain is a study of vaccination and CD4 T cells after COVID-19. CDR3 length equals 15 residues. From germline, CDR1 is MNHEY and CDR2 SVGEGT. The V gene end was trimmed by 5 bases and the J gene end by 1 base; junction bases not matched to a gene: 7. Sample treatment: roughly 11-day PBMC culture with coronavirus spike peptide pools or control peptides (ViraFEST assay). Sequencing of DNA taken from cultured CD4+ T cells relied on the Oncomine TCR Beta short-read assay. TCRdb re-called the PCR reads through MiXCR, storing one row per CDR3 protein. The data show some 21,000 distinct CDR3 sequences, with roughly 34% seen just once and around 5% held by the top ten. This clonotype has more than one count but fewer than ten. Its antigen is unidentified.

This TCR was recovered from a human donor who had recovered from COVID-19. The J gene is TRBJ1-1, the V gene TRBV6-2 or TRBV6-3; the match to TRBD1 covers 7 bases. The source material was CD4+ T cells from blood, cultured in vitro, sampled before SARS-CoV-2 vaccination. The CDR3, as DNA: TGTGCCAGCAGTCCCTGGGACAGACGGAACACTGAAGCTTTCTTT. Protein product: CASSPWDRRNTEAFF.